This TCR beta chain was found in a study of regulatory T cells in long-lasting Graves disease (dated by TCRdb to the early 2020s). For the wider study: Persistent Graves' disease meant more than 5 years of antithyroid drug treatment with TSH receptor autoantibodies that stayed positive. A total of roughly 35 samples underwent TCR sequencing: about 13 from persistent and 20 from newly diagnosed Graves' disease patients. Persistent Graves' disease patients were compared with newly diagnosed Graves' disease patients by peripheral blood TCR sequencing and RNA sequencing. The study was registered as a clinical trial and conducted in China. In the clinical cohort, patients with persistent Graves' disease had used antithyroid drugs for an average of roughly 10 years. General conclusions and limits of the study: Only the TCR beta chain was sequenced and analyzed. As a limitation, the authors acknowledged that the small sample size may reduce accuracy. The study examined only peripheral blood because the primary lesion, thyroid tissue, could not be accessed. Persistent patients shared more public clonotypes among themselves (around 2,500) than newly diagnosed patients did (approximately 900). Persistent Graves' disease patients showed lower TCR Shannon entropy and fewer highly expanded clones than newly diagnosed patients, suggesting clonal expansion.

The sample's time point label is to be understood as: persistent/refractory GD, antithyroid drugs over 5 years with positive TRAb. For both TCR sequencing and RNA sequencing, RNA was extracted from PBMCs in TRIzol. The diagnosis of Graves' disease followed American Thyroid Association guidelines. Patients for the study were recruited at an endocrinology department in Xi'an, China. From each patient, about 9.7 milliliters of peripheral blood was collected into an EDTA anticoagulant tube. Ficoll Paque Plus density gradient separation was used to isolate PBMCs, and no additional T cell sorting was done. An Agilent 2100 Bioanalyzer and agarose gel were used to check RNA quality, and a NanoDrop 2000 was used to measure RNA concentration. This clonotype came up many times. No cognate antigen has been identified for it. Base quality data are lacking; no much larger clone is found one base away. Receptor libraries were prepared by multiplex PCR. Sequencing was performed on an Illumina HiSeq 4000. CDR3 regions were amplified by Arm-PCR with iRepertoire HTBI primers to construct TCR beta libraries. Before sequencing, the PCR products went through gel purification. Regarding the original processing steps: Gene usage analysis of CDR3 amino acid clonotypes relied on the roughly 67 TRBV and 14 TRBJ segments identified across samples. Filtered high-quality paired reads were merged into contigs using COPE and FqMerger. BLAST was used to align contigs to IMGT TRBV, TRBD and TRBJ reference genes, with CDR3 defined following IMGT. Highly expanded clones were defined as clonotypes with a frequency above 0.1%. Shannon entropy served as the measure of repertoire diversity, while the Gini coefficient captured V-J evenness. Public clonotypes were defined as clonotypes shared by more than one individual. Using fastp trimming at Q25 and MiXCR clonotype assembly, TCRdb reanalyzed the public sequencing data and kept in-frame beta chains. When rows share a CDR3 protein, they turn into one entry using the most common DNA and genes. TCRdb, not the authors, supplied the V and J calls. This sample is represented by roughly 400,000 distinct CDR3 sequences; around a fifth of them were singletons. The ten largest clones take up 14% of the sample.

This specimen was peripheral blood mononuclear cells (PBMCs), taken when the disease was refractory, from a patient treated with antithyroid drugs. The clonotype originates from a female donor with Graves disease.

Read as DNA, the sequence is TGTGCCAGCAGCCAAGAGAGGGTTCAAGAGACCCAGTACTTC. Translated, it gives CASSQERVQETQYF. Here the chain combines TRBV14 and TRBJ2-5, and the D gene may be TRBD2, 5 bases matching. The germline V gene gives CDR1 as SGHDN and CDR2 as FVKESK. Including cysteine and phenylalanine, the CDR3 has 14 amino acids. Only CDR3 DNA remains: 42 bases, in frame from the first base. V drops 0 bases and J drops 2 bases, leaving 7 bases in between.